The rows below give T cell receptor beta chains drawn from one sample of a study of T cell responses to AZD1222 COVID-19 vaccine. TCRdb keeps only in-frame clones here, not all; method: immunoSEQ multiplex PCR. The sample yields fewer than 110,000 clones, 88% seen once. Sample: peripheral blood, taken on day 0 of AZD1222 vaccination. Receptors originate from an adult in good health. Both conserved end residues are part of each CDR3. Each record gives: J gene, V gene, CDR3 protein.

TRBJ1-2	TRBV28	CASSSQANYGYTF
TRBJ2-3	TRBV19	CASSTTAQGFSTDTQYF
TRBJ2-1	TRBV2	CATGSGVGTYNEQFF
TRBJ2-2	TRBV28	CASTPAGTGTGELFF
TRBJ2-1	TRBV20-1	CSASHSKGPYNEQFF
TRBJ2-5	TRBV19	CASSMQGTSRPQETQYF
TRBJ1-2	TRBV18	CASSPTPGGADGYTF
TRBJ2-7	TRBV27	CASSGGVQAEYF
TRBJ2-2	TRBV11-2	CASSLSRDRGMVGELFF
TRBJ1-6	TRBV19	CASSIGDRGVNSPLHF
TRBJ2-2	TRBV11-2	CASSSFTGELFF
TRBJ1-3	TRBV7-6	CASSPGPATGNTIYF
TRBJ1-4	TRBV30	CAWTDRGSEKLFF
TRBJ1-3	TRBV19	CASSAGTAGNTIYF
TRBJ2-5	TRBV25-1	CASTPGNQETQYF
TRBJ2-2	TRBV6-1	CASSELSIGTGELFF
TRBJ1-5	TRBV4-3	CASSQDLSQPQHF
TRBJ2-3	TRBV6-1	CASSEGGSGSDTQYF
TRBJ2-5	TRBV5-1	CASSFNQETQYF
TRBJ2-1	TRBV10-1	CASSGAGNSYNEQFF
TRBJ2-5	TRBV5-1	CASNLQGTGETQYF
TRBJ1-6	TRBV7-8	CASSLGADNSPLHF
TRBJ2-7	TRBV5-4	CASSLGDYEQYF
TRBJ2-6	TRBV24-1	CATSESGGSGANVLTF
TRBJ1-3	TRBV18	CASSRTAATIYF
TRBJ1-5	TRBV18	CASSPGRDQPQHF
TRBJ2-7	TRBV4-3	CASSQDFTSGSYEQYF
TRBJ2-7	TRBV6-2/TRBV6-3	CASSYSRPLEQYF
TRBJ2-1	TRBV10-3	CAISELSGGLTEQFF
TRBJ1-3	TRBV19	CATWDGSSGNTIYF
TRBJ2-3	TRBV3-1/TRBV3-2	CASSQGAGGSDTQYF
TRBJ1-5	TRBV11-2	CASSYGGENQPQHF
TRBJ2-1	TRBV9	CASSVASGLYNEQFF
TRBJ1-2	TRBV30	CAWSPTTGRYGYTF
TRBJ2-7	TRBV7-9	CASSLVGYEQYF
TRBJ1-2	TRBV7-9	CASSPSAGAIYGYTF
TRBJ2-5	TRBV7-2	CASSSREGVTQYF
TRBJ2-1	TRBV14	CASSLLGIGEQFF
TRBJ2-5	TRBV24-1	CATSGQGGYQETQYF
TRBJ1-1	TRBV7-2	CASSLIGGQTEAFF
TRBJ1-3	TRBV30	CAWSVKGASGNTIYF
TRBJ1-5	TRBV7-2	CASSLGVRGGRYQPQHF
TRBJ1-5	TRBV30	CAWSRGGDSYYSNQPQHF
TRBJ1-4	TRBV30	CAWRASSRSEKLFF
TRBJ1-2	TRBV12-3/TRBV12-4	CASTAFGGGYTF
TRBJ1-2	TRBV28	CASSLITAAKGYTF
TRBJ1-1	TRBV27	CASSLRPSTEAFF
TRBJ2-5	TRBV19	CASSSGTSGGTQETQYF
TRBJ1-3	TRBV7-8	CASSLQGVAGNTIYF
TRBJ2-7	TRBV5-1	CASSTLPGQFYEQYF
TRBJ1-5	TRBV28	CASSPGQGFWPQHF
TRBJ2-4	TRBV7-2	CASSLNTGGDKNIQYF
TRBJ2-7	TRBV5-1	CASSWTKDRGNLEQYF